A single sample gave rise to the 7 T cell receptor beta chains below, sequenced in a study of blood T cell repertoires in COVID-19. Profiling relied on immunoSEQ multiplex PCR, and the TCRdb table lists in-frame clones only, not all of them. Found here are about 200,000 clones, around four fifths of them singletons; the top ten hold 8.2%. The sequenced sample was peripheral blood. These receptors all come from a woman in her forties or fifties with acute or convalescent COVID-19.

This clone appeared once. The chain uses TRBV28 and TRBJ2-3, with D tentatively TRBD1 (5 bases). The CDR3 is 18 amino acids. Germline values: CDR1 MDHEN, CDR2 SYDVKM. V was shortened by 8 bases and J by 0 bases, with 24 bases between the two germline ends. The CDR3 nucleotides read TGTGCCAGCTGGGGCGCCCGCTCTTCCCGCTTTAGCACAGATACGCAGTATTTT. Protein product: CASWGARSSRFSTDTQYF.

The rearrangement joins TRBV3-1 (or the pseudogene TRBV3-2) to TRBJ2-7; D might be TRBD2 (5 bases). Per germline, CDR1 LGHDT and CDR2 YNNKEL (reference sequence). The CDR3 has 14 amino acids. The germline V and J ends were trimmed by 6 bases and 1 base, with 13 bases remaining between them. CDR3 residues: CASSYEDLSYEQYF. As DNA, the CDR3 is TGTGCCAGCAGTTATGAGGACTTGTCCTACGAGCAGTACTTC.

The chain employs TRBV30 and TRBJ2-7; 10 nucleotides agree with TRBD1. This CDR3 spans 14 amino acids. V lost 6 bases, J lost 6 bases, and 11 bases stayed unmatched. Germline assignment: CDR1 GTSNPN and CDR2 SVGIG (reference sequence). CDR3 sequence: CACHSRDRGPEQYF. Written as DNA, the CDR3 is TGTGCCTGTCATTCCCGGGACAGGGGCCCCGAGCAGTACTTC.

The gene calls are TRBV7-2 and TRBJ2-1; 11 bases align to TRBD2. J gave up 15 bases and V 4 bases, and 2 bases lay outside the gene matches. Germline CDR1 SGHTA, CDR2 FQGNSA. The CDR3 runs 11 residues. The DNA for the CDR3 is TGTGCCAGCAGCTCTAGCGGGAGGCCGTTCTTC. Protein product: CASSSSGRPFF. The full variable domain, with the rest looked up from reference TRBV7-2 and TRBJ2-1, is GAGVSQSPSNKVTEKGKDVELRCDPISGHTALYWYRQSLGQGLEFLIYFQGNSAPDKSGLPSDRFSAERTGGSVSTLTIQRTQQEDSAVYLCASSSSGRPFFGPGTRLTVL.

This clone was seen only once. The V call is TRBV6-5, the J call TRBJ1-1; TRBD1 aligns across 8 bases. The V gene's germline CDR1 is MNHEY and CDR2 SVGAGI. V lost 7 bases and J lost 9; bases outside the gene matches: 10. This CDR3 has 13 residues. For the CDR3, the DNA is TGTGCCAGCAAAGGGCCGGACAGGGAGAAAGCTTTCTTT. Amino acid sequence: CASKGPDREKAFF.

The genes are TRBV5-4 and TRBJ2-1, with D tentatively TRBD2 (5 bases). Germline V CDR1 and CDR2: SGHNT, YYREEE (reference sequence). V dropped 4 bases and J dropped 6 bases, with 17 bases sitting between them. This CDR3 is built from 15 residues. The CDR3 DNA reads TGTGCCAGCAGCCGACGGGAAGAAATGACCAATGAGCAGTTCTTC. Translated: CASSRREEMTNEQFF.

The V and J genes are TRBV7-3 and TRBJ2-1; tentative D call: TRBD2 (6 bases). The V end was cut by 5 bases, the J end by 4 bases, with 15 bases between. Looked up from germline, CDR1 is SGHTA and CDR2 is FQGTGA. The CDR3 length is 15 residues. The CDR3 DNA sequence: TGTGCCAGCAGCCCCTTGGGACTGTCTTACAATGAGCAGTTCTTC. This gives the protein CASSPLGLSYNEQFF.